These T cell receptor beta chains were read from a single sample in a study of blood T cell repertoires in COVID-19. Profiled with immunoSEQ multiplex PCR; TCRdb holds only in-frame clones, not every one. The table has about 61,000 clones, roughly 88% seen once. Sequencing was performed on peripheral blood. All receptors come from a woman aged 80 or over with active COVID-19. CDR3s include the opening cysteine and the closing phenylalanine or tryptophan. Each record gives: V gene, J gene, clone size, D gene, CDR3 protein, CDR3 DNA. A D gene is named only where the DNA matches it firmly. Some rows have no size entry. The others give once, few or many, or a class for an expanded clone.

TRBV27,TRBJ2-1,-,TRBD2,CASSLAGRYNEQFF,TGTGCCAGCAGTCTAGCGGGGAGGTACAATGAGCAGTTCTTC
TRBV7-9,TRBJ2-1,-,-,CASSEGGFRRENEQFF,TGTGCCAGCAGCGAGGGCGGCTTTAGAAGGGAAAATGAGCAGTTCTTC
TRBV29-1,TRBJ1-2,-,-,CSVEEPLTNYGYTF,TGCAGCGTTGAAGAACCTCTAACTAACTATGGCTACACCTTC
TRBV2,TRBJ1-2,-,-,CASSLRGNYGYTF,TGTGCCAGCTCCCTCCGGGGGAACTATGGCTACACCTTC
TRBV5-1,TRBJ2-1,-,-,CASSLGDIYNEQFF,TGCGCCAGCAGCTTGGGCGACATATACAATGAGCAGTTCTTC
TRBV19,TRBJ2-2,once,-,CASSSGQNTGELFF,TGTGCCAGTAGCAGCGGGCAGAACACCGGGGAGCTGTTTTTT
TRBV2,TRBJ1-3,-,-,CASGAGRDSGNTIYF,TGTGCCAGCGGGGCAGGGCGAGACTCTGGAAACACCATATATTTT
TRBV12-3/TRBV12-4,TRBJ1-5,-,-,CASKPSLNQPQHF,TGTGCCAGCAAACCTTCACTCAATCAGCCCCAGCATTTT
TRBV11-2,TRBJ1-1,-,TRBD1,CASSADRGRVNTEAFF,TGTGCCAGCAGCGCGGACAGGGGGCGTGTGAACACTGAAGCTTTCTTT
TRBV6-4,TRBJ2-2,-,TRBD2,CASSDGVGGTGELFF,TGTGCCAGCAGTGACGGTGTGGGAGGGACCGGGGAGCTGTTTTTT
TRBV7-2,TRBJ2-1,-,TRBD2,CASSLASAGGLNEQFF,TGTGCCAGCAGCTTAGCATCAGCGGGGGGGCTAAATGAGCAGTTCTTC
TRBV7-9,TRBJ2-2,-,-,CASSLARRGSTGELFF,TGTGCCAGCAGCTTAGCAAGGCGGGGTAGCACCGGGGAGCTGTTTTTT
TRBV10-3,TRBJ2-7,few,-,CAMGQTYEQYF,TGTGCCATGGGGCAGACCTACGAGCAGTACTTC
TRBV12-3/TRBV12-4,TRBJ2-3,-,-,CASSPSGADTQYF,TGTGCCAGCAGTCCCTCGGGGGCAGATACGCAGTATTTT
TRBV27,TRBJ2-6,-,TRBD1,CAIGTVGSGANVLTF,TGTGCCATCGGGACAGTTGGGTCTGGGGCCAACGTCCTGACTTTC
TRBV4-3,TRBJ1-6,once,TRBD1,CASSQGGTGTSPLHF,TGCGCCAGCAGCCAAGGAGGGACAGGGACCTCACCCCTCCACTTT
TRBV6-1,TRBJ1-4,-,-,CASSEDWGRDEKLFF,TGTGCCAGCAGTGAAGATTGGGGCCGGGATGAAAAACTGTTTTTT
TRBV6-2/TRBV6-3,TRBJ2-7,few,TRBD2,CASSLREPYEQYF,TGTGCCAGCAGTTTGCGGGAGCCCTACGAGCAGTACTTC
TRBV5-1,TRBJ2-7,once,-,CASSFGRDSYEQYF,TGCGCCAGCAGCTTCGGCAGGGACTCCTACGAGCAGTACTTC
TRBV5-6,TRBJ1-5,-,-,CASSWQGNNQPQHF,TGTGCCAGCAGCTGGCAGGGGAACAATCAGCCCCAGCATTTT
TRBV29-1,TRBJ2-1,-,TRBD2,CSVRTSAVGEQFF,TGCAGCGTTCGGACTAGCGCGGTCGGAGAGCAGTTCTTC
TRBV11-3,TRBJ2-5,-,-,CASSPRGNQETQYF,TGTGCCAGCAGCCCCCGGGGAAACCAAGAGACCCAGTACTTC
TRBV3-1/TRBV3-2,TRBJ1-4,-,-,CASSPVATNEKLFF,TGTGCCAGCAGCCCTGTTGCAACTAATGAAAAACTGTTTTTT
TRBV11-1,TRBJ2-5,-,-,CASSFGSQETQYF,TGTGCCAGCAGCTTTGGCTCGCAAGAGACCCAGTACTTC
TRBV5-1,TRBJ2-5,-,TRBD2,CASSLASGGQGETQYF,TGCGCCAGCAGCTTGGCCAGCGGGGGCCAGGGAGAGACCCAGTACTTC
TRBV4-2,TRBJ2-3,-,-,CASSQEVLGGSRTDTQYF,TGTGCCAGCAGCCAAGAGGTTCTCGGGGGTTCCCGCACAGATACGCAGTATTTT
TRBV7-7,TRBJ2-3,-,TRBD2,CASSPGGSGGDTQYF,TGTGCTAGCAGCCCCGGGGGTAGCGGGGGTGATACGCAGTATTTT
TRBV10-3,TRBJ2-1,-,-,CAISDGRGGHEQFF,TGTGCCATCAGTGATGGGAGGGGGGGGCATGAGCAGTTCTTC
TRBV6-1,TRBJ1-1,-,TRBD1,CASSDRDSGMNTEAFF,TGTGCCAGCAGTGACCGGGACAGTGGCATGAACACTGAAGCTTTCTTT
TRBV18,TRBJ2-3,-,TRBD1,CASSPTGGSSSTDTQYF,TGTGCCAGCTCACCTACAGGGGGATCATCTAGCACAGATACGCAGTATTTT
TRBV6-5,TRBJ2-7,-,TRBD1,CASSSRQGESSYEQYF,TGTGCCAGCAGTTCCCGACAGGGGGAGAGCTCCTACGAGCAGTACTTC
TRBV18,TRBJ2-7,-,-,CASSPQGREQYF,TGTGCCAGCTCACCCCAGGGGCGGGAGCAGTACTTC
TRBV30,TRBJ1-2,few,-,CAWTRFDGYTF,TGTGCCTGGACCCGGTTCGATGGCTACACCTTC
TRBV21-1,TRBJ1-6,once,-,CASSKSGGSNSPLHF,TGTGCCAGCAGCAAGTCCGGAGGGTCCAATTCACCCCTCCACTTT
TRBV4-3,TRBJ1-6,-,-,CASSQDRFKPPLHF,TGCGCCAGCAGCCAAGACAGGTTTAAGCCACCCCTCCACTTT
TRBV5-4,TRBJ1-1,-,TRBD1,CASSLQGASTEAFF,TGTGCCAGCAGCTTGCAGGGGGCAAGCACTGAAGCTTTCTTT
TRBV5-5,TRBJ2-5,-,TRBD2,CASSLAGTGGETQYF,TGTGCCAGCAGCTTGGCCGGGACGGGGGGAGAGACCCAGTACTTC
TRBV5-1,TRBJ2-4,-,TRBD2,CASSLATSGGASGKNIQYF,TGCGCCAGCAGCTTGGCGACTAGCGGGGGGGCGTCGGGCAAAAACATTCAGTACTTC
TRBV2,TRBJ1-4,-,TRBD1,CASSDRDEKLFF,TGTGCCAGCAGCGACAGGGATGAAAAACTGTTTTTT
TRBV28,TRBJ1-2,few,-,CASRIRSNYGYTF,TGTGCCAGCAGAATTAGATCTAACTATGGCTACACCTTC
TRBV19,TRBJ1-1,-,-,CASSTGQTNTEAFF,TGTGCCAGTAGTACAGGACAGACGAACACTGAAGCTTTCTTT
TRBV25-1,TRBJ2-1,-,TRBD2,CASSEPSGGSYNEQFF,TGTGCCAGCAGTGAACCCAGCGGGGGGTCCTACAATGAGCAGTTCTTC
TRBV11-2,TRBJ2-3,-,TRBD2,CASSPGIGGGGTDTQYF,TGTGCCAGCAGCCCAGGGATTGGCGGGGGGGGCACAGATACGCAGTATTTT
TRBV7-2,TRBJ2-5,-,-,CASSPASQEAQYF,TGTGCCAGCAGCCCCGCATCCCAAGAGGCCCAGTACTTC
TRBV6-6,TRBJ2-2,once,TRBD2,CASRTAGGTGELFF,TGTGCCAGCAGAACGGCGGGGGGGACCGGGGAGCTGTTTTTT
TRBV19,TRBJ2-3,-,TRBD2,CASSTLAGDITDTQYF,TGTGCCAGTAGTACACTAGCGGGGGATATCACAGATACGCAGTATTTT
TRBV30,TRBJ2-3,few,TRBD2,CAWSVSRSGGGGTQYF,TGTGCCTGGAGTGTATCCCGTAGCGGGGGAGGGGGTACGCAGTATTTT
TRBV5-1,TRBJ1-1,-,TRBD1,CASSVNRGYTEAFF,TGCGCCAGCAGCGTCAACAGGGGGTACACTGAAGCTTTCTTT
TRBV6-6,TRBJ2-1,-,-,CASTFEGSGNFEQFF,TGTGCCAGCACTTTCGAAGGCAGCGGTAATTTTGAGCAGTTCTTC
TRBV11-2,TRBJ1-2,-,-,CASSSSGAGGGYTF,TGTGCCAGCAGCTCCAGCGGGGCGGGCGGTGGCTACACCTTC
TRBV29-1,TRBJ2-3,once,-,CSVGPNILEGTQYF,TGCAGCGTTGGCCCAAACATACTAGAGGGTACGCAGTATTTT
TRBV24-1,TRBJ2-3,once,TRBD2,CATRASGEDTQYF,TGTGCCACCAGGGCTAGCGGGGAGGATACGCAGTATTTT
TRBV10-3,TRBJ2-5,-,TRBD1,CAIGTVRETQYF,TGTGCCATCGGGACAGTGAGGGAGACCCAGTACTTC
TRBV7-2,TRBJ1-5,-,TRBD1,CASSLRFSGGGQPQHF,TGTGCCAGCAGCTTACGGTTTTCAGGGGGCGGTCAGCCCCAGCATTTT
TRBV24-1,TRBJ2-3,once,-,CATSDSRDSQGTQYF,TGTGCCACCAGTGATTCTCGGGACTCCCAAGGTACGCAGTATTTT
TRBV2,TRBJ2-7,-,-,CASRTPEPLYEQYF,TGTGCCAGCCGTACGCCGGAGCCCCTCTACGAGCAGTACTTC
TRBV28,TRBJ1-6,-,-,CASSFAGFSSYNSPLHF,TGTGCCAGCAGTTTTGCAGGATTCAGCTCCTATAATTCACCCCTCCACTTT
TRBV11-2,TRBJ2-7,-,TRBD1,CASSPDRGTLEQYF,TGTGCCAGCAGCCCGGACAGGGGGACACTCGAGCAGTACTTC
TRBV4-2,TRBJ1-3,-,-,CASSQDRRAGGRVSSGNTIYF,TGTGCCAGCAGCCAAGATAGGAGGGCAGGCGGAAGGGTGAGCTCTGGAAACACCATATATTTT
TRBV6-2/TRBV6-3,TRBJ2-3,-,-,CASSYSWGGTDTQYF,TGTGCCAGCAGTTACTCATGGGGGGGCACAGATACGCAGTATTTT